The 10 T cell receptor beta chains given below trace back to one sample, sequenced in a study of cytomegalovirus exposure and HLA in healthy donors. A multiplex PCR was run with 60 Vbeta primers and 13 Jbeta primers. Clones were sequenced by immunoSEQ multiplex PCR, and TCRdb holds only the in-frame ones, with some missing. The sample holds about 94,000 clones, roughly 80% seen once. Material: PBMCs. The receptors shown here come from a human donor in good health.

This chain uses TRBV6-1 with TRBJ2-3; TRBD2 aligns across 12 bases. With 4 bases clipped from V and 1 base from J, the junction kept 15 bases outside the gene matches. Germline V gene data show CDR1 as MNHNS and CDR2 as SASEGT. This CDR3 contains 20 residues. In nucleotides, the CDR3 is TGTGCCAGCAGTGTCTGGGCTAGCGGGGGGGCAAAGGTGGGCACAGATACGCAGTATTTT. Translated: CASSVWASGGAKVGTDTQYF.

V usage is TRBV7-9 and J usage is TRBJ2-7; a weak D match, TRBD2 (7 bases). The ends were cut back, 1 base at V and 9 bases at J, with 13 bases in the middle. The CDR3 contains 13 residues. Germline CDR1 and CDR2: SEHNR and FQNEAQ (reference sequence). CDR3 region: CASSLGGGGWQYF. CDR3 bases: TGTGCCAGCAGCTTAGGGGGGGGCGGCTGGCAGTACTTC.

This clone was seen a handful of times. The chain has TRBV4-2 and TRBJ2-4; tentative D call: TRBD2 (6 bases). Looked up from germline, CDR1 is LGHNA and CDR2 is YNFKEQ. The V end was cut by 0 bases, the J end by 7 bases, with 19 bases between. This CDR3 region has 17 residues. CDR3 protein: CASSQEGPRGTGNIQYF. The CDR3, as DNA: TGTGCCAGCAGCCAAGAAGGGCCTCGCGGGACTGGGAACATTCAGTACTTC.

The genes are TRBV11-2 and TRBJ1-6; 11 bases line up with TRBD1. V trimming: 4 bases; J trimming: 7 bases; junction bases outside the gene matches: 12. The CDR3 runs to 18 residues. The V gene's germline CDR1 is SGHAT and CDR2 FQNNGV. In DNA, the CDR3 is TGTGCCAGCAGCTCCCAGAGGTTAGGGACAGGGGGAAATTCACCCCTCCACTTT. It yields the protein CASSSQRLGTGGNSPLHF.

The V call is TRBV7-8, the J call TRBJ1-2; 7 bases are shared with TRBD1. The V and J ends lost 5 bases and 9 bases, in that order; junction bases with no gene match: 18. The CDR3 has 16 amino acids. Looked up from germline, CDR1 is SGHVS and CDR2 is FQNEAQ. CDR3 in amino acids: CASSPDRVMTMLRYTF. Here the CDR3 DNA reads TGTGCCAGCAGCCCAGACAGGGTAATGACTATGTTACGCTACACCTTC.

This CDR3 reads CASSSPKPTSGSGPYEQYF. The CDR3 bases are TGTGCCAGCAGTTCCCCGAAACCGACTAGCGGGAGTGGCCCCTACGAGCAGTACTTC. This chain joins TRBV28 and TRBJ2-7, with 12 positions matching TRBD2. The germline gives CDR1 MDHEN, CDR2 SYDVKM. CDR3 size: 19 residues. With V trimmed by 4 bases and J by 2 bases, 15 bases remained unmatched.

This chain links TRBV27 with TRBJ2-3, with 7 bases identical to TRBD2. Unmatched junction bases numbered 8, after V lost 3 bases and J lost 5 bases. The CDR3 is 15 residues long. Germline V gene data show CDR1 as MNHEY and CDR2 as SMNVEV (reference sequence). In DNA form, the CDR3 reads TGTGCCAGCAGTTTCCAAGCGGGGATGGGAGATACGCAGTATTTT. Protein product: CASSFQAGMGDTQYF.

The J gene is TRBJ1-1, the V gene TRBV23-1, with D possibly being TRBD1 (5 bases). Being an ORF, TRBV23-1 has a function that is uncertain. The CDR3 extends over 13 amino acids. The V gene lost 11 bases and the J gene lost 3 bases, with 16 bases spanning the gap. CDR3 sequence (DNA): TGCGCCTCAGATCCTGGGGGGGACACTGAAGCTTTCTTT. Its translation is CASDPGGDTEAFF.

The V gene is TRBV9, the J gene TRBJ2-2, with D possibly TRBD1 on 6 matching bases. The V gene lost 1 base and the J gene lost 4 bases, with 11 bases spanning the gap. Per the germline V gene, CDR1 is SGDLS and CDR2 is YYNGEE. The CDR3 loop spans 15 amino acids. CDR3 sequence reads: CASSVTTGSTGELFF. DNA for the CDR3: TGTGCCAGCAGCGTAACTACAGGGTCCACCGGGGAGCTGTTTTTT.

V usage is TRBV9 and J usage is TRBJ2-2, with 9 nucleotides matching TRBD1. CDR3 length equals 18 residues. Germline V gives CDR1 SGDLS, CDR2 YYNGEE. V lost 0 bases to trimming and J lost 7 bases; unmatched junction nucleotides: 13. As DNA, the CDR3 is TGTGCCAGCAGCGTAGTGGCCGGGACAGGGCGGCGGGGCGGGGAGCTGTTTTTT. Residues: CASSVVAGTGRRGGELFF.